Presented here are 9 T cell receptor beta chains from one specimen sequenced in a study of cytomegalovirus exposure and HLA in healthy donors. This PCR relied on a set of 60 Vbeta primers and 13 Jbeta primers. The repertoire was sequenced with immunoSEQ multiplex PCR; TCRdb's copy has only in-frame clones and lacks some. The sample's table shows around 140,000 clones. The sequenced sample consisted of PBMCs. The receptors come from a woman aged 45-65 years in good health and CMV-seronegative.

The CDR3 region has the DNA TGTGCCAGCAGCCACGGACCCGGCGGAGGGTATGGCTACACCTTC. This codes for CASSHGPGGGYGYTF. The V call is TRBV7-3, the J call TRBJ1-2; D is ambiguous. The CDR3 spans 15 residues. The germline V gene has CDR1 SGHTA and CDR2 FQGTGA. V was clipped by 5 bases and J by 5 bases, with 18 bases between them.

The chain carries TRBV7-9 and TRBJ2-7; 10 bases fit TRBD1. The CDR3 length is 15 residues. Germline CDR1 reads SEHNR; CDR2 reads FQNEAQ (reference sequence). V gave up 2 bases and J gave up 4 bases; unmatched junction bases: 5. CDR3 bases: TGTGCCAGCAGCTTACCGGGACAGGGGATGTACGAGCAGTACTTC. Its translation: CASSLPGQGMYEQYF.

The chain links TRBV30 to TRBJ2-6, with unresolved D. Per the germline V gene, CDR1 is GTSNPN and CDR2 is SVGIG (reference sequence). Trimming cost V 1 base and J 0 bases, with 16 bases left between them. This CDR3 has 18 amino acids. CDR3 bases: TGTGCCTGGAGTGAGGCAGGTCATTCCATCTCTGGGGCCAACGTCCTGACTTTC. It translates to CAWSEAGHSISGANVLTF.

This chain connects TRBV7-3 to TRBJ2-2; 8 bases agree with TRBD1. After removal of 5 bases from V and 4 bases from J, the junction contained 15 bases not matched to a gene. This CDR3 comprises 18 residues. Germline-derived CDR1 and CDR2 are SGHTA and FQGTGA. The CDR3 DNA reads TGTGCCAGCAGCCCTCGCTTCTTGACAGGGGCAGGCACCGGGGAGCTGTTTTTT. Translation: CASSPRFLTGAGTGELFF.

The rearrangement uses TRBV5-5 and TRBJ1-1; D unresolved. Germline V gene lookup returns CDR1 SGHKS and CDR2 YYEKEE (reference sequence). Trimming took 7 bases from V and 2 from J, leaving 15 bases between them. CDR3 size: 14 residues. The CDR3 reads CASLLGSGNTEAFF. Written as DNA, the CDR3 is TGTGCCAGCCTTCTGGGTTCGGGAAACACTGAAGCTTTCTTT.

This sequence joins TRBV18 and TRBJ2-7; D is perhaps TRBD1 (5 bases). This CDR3 is built from 14 residues. Per germline, CDR1 KGHSH and CDR2 LQKENI. The V end lost 2 bases, the J end lost 4 bases, and 12 bases lay between the germline ends. The CDR3 DNA follows: TGTGCCAGCTCACCAACGGACACTGTTTACGAGCAGTACTTC. This encodes CASSPTDTVYEQYF.

The genes are TRBV15 and TRBJ2-5; a possible D gene is TRBD2 (7 bases). The CDR3 has 17 amino acids. The germline V and J ends were trimmed by 3 bases and 3 bases, with 20 bases remaining between them. The germline gives CDR1 LNHNV, CDR2 YYDKDF (reference sequence). In DNA form, the CDR3 reads TGTGCCACCAGCAGGTGGGGAGGGGGTCTAAAAAAAGAGACCCAGTACTTC. Translated, it gives CATSRWGGGLKKETQYF. Using reference TRBV15 and TRBJ2-5 for the parts outside the CDR3, the full variable domain is DAMVIQNPRYQVTQFGKPVTLSCSQTLNHNVMYWYQQKSSQAPKLLFHYYDKDFNNEADTPDNFQSRRPNTSFCFLDIRSPGLGDTAMYLCATSRWGGGLKKETQYFGPGTRLLVL.

This chain joins TRBV6-5 and TRBJ1-6; weak D call: TRBD1 (5 bases). The germline CDR1 and CDR2 sequences are MNHEY and SVGAGI. The CDR3 covers 16 residues. V was shortened by 4 bases and J by 9 bases, with 19 bases between the two germline ends. The CDR3 protein is CASSSLAGREASPLHF. The CDR3 nucleotides read TGTGCCAGCAGTTCCCTAGCGGGACGGGAGGCTTCACCCCTCCACTTT.

In nucleotides, the CDR3 is TGCGCCAGCAGCCCTACAGCTCTCCGAGCTGAAGCTTTCTTT. The encoded protein is CASSPTALRAEAFF. J is TRBJ1-1 and V is TRBV5-1; no clear D. V was shortened by 4 bases and J by 6 bases, with 16 bases between the two germline ends. The CDR3 is made up of 14 amino acids. The germline V gene encodes CDR1 SGHRS and CDR2 YFSETQ.